The 12 T cell receptor beta chains in this list originate from one sample, sequenced in a study of OX40 agonist ivuxolimab in advanced cancers. Profiling relied on immunoSEQ multiplex PCR, and the TCRdb table lists in-frame clones only, not all of them. This table holds roughly 60,000 clones, 86% found once. This specimen consisted of CD4+ or CD8+ T cells sorted from blood, obtained in a trial of the OX40 agonist ivuxolimab. The source of these receptors is an adult with an advanced solid tumor such as melanoma, head and neck, liver or kidney cancer.

The chain combines TRBV30 with TRBJ1-6; D is perhaps TRBD1 (6 bases). CDR1 GTSNPN and CDR2 SVGIG come from the germline V gene (reference sequence). The CDR3 sequence is 13 residues long. The germline V and J ends were trimmed by 2 bases and 9 bases, with 11 bases remaining between them. The CDR3 nucleotides are TGTGCCTGGAGTAGGGGGAACCGTTCACCCCTCCACTTT. Its translation: CAWSRGNRSPLHF.

By share of the sample, this clone is medium-sized. This chain uses TRBV13 with TRBJ2-2, with D perhaps assigned TRBD1 or TRBD2 (6 bases each). The CDR3 has 16 residues. Germline CDR1 is PRHDT and CDR2 is FYEKMQ (reference sequence). V was trimmed by 5 bases and J by 0 bases, leaving 13 bases between them. CDR3 bases: TGTGCCAGCAGCGGCACCGGGGGCGCGAACACCGGGGAGCTGTTTTTT. This encodes CASSGTGGANTGELFF.

The rearrangement links TRBV5-4 to TRBJ2-1, with 15 bases identical to TRBD2. After removal of 4 bases from V and 6 bases from J, the junction contained 11 bases not matched to a gene. From germline, CDR1 is SGHNT and CDR2 YYREEE (reference sequence). The CDR3 contains 18 residues. For the CDR3, the DNA is TGTGCCAGCAGCCCGGGGGCGGGACTAGCGGGGGGTACCAATGAGCAGTTCTTC. It is translated as CASSPGAGLAGGTNEQFF.

V and J are TRBV7-6 and TRBJ1-2, with a weak D call TRBD1 (5 bases). CDR3 length: 13 amino acids. Germline V lookup: CDR1 SGHVS, CDR2 FNYEAQ. Deletions cut 1 base from V and 7 bases from J, with 10 bases between. The CDR3 region is CASSLGQGGGYTF. DNA for the CDR3: TGTGCCAGCAGCTTAGGCCAGGGCGGTGGCTACACCTTC.

This clone appeared a single time. This rearrangement joins TRBV19 to TRBJ1-6; a possible D gene is TRBD1 (5 bases). CDR1 is LNHDA and CDR2 is SQIVND in the germline V gene (reference sequence). V was clipped by 3 bases and J by 9 bases, with 15 bases between them. There are 15 residues in the CDR3. The CDR3, as DNA: TGTGCCAGTAGTATCGCCGGGCAGGGTTTTTCACCCCTCCACTTT. Amino acids: CASSIAGQGFSPLHF.

The V and J genes are TRBV15 and TRBJ2-5; possible D gene TRBD1, 6 bases. V gave up 0 bases and J gave up 4 bases, with 18 bases separating them. Germline CDR1 LNHNV, CDR2 YYDKDF (reference sequence). The CDR3 sequence is 17 residues long. CDR3: CATSRDNRQGIGETQYF. CDR3 coding DNA: TGTGCCACCAGCAGAGATAATCGGCAGGGGATCGGAGAGACCCAGTACTTC.

This sequence joins TRBV30 and TRBJ1-1; 7 bases map to TRBD1. CDR1 is GTSNPN, CDR2 SVGIG, per germline (reference sequence). The CDR3 is made up of 14 amino acids. Unmatched junction bases numbered 8, after V lost 3 bases and J lost 4 bases. CDR3 loop: CAWSTTGVGTEAFF. CDR3 bases: TGTGCCTGGAGCACCACAGGGGTGGGCACTGAAGCTTTCTTT.

The chain joins TRBV2 to TRBJ2-5; D uncertain. Trimming left V 8 bases short and J 2 bases short, with 9 bases between. In germline, CDR1 is SNHLY, CDR2 FYNNEI. CDR3 length equals 12 residues. DNA for the CDR3: TGTGCCAGCCGTTACCTACAAGAGACCCAGTACTTC. This sequence encodes CASRYLQETQYF. The whole variable domain, remainder taken from reference TRBV2 and TRBJ2-5, is EPEVTQTPSHQVTQMGQEVILRCVPISNHLYFYWYRQILGQKVEFLVSFYNNEISEKSEIFDDQFSVERPDGSNFTLKIRSTKLEDSAMYFCASRYLQETQYFGPGTRLLVL.

The chain uses TRBV23-1 and TRBJ1-2; D remains unclear. TRBV23-1 is an ORF for which the function is uncertain. The germline V and J ends were trimmed by 0 bases and 10 bases, with 9 bases remaining between them. The CDR3 extends over 12 amino acids. CDR3 nucleotides: TGCGCCAGCAGTCAATCCCCAAGGCACTACACCTTC. Translated, it gives CASSQSPRHYTF.

The gene calls are TRBV9 and TRBJ2-5; D ambiguous. This CDR3 comprises 13 residues. Trimming shortened V by 0 bases and J by 0 bases, and 3 bases separated the two germline ends. Germline lookup yields CDR1 SGDLS and CDR2 YYNGEE. CDR3 amino acids: CASSVDHQETQYF. Here the CDR3 DNA reads TGTGCCAGCAGCGTAGACCACCAAGAGACCCAGTACTTC.

This clone was detected once. The J gene is TRBJ2-7, the V gene TRBV5-1; the match to TRBD1 covers 7 bases. In germline, CDR1 is SGHRS, CDR2 YFSETQ. V lost 1 base to trimming and J lost 1 base; unmatched junction nucleotides: 5. CDR3 length equals 15 residues. CDR3 nucleotide sequence: TGCGCCAGCAGCTTGTCACCGGGACAGTCCTACGAGCAGTACTTC. Translating gives CASSLSPGQSYEQYF.

J is TRBJ2-1 and V is TRBV5-1; a possible D gene is TRBD2 (6 bases). CDR3 length: 16 amino acids. Trimming took 3 bases from V and 6 from J, leaving 19 bases between them. Per the germline V gene, CDR1 is SGHRS and CDR2 is YFSETQ. The CDR3 is CASSWGNSGSGNEQFF. The CDR3 DNA is TGCGCCAGCAGCTGGGGAAACAGCGGGTCCGGCAATGAGCAGTTCTTC.